What follows is one T cell receptor (beta chain) and its context. Its antigen is still unknown. No quality values exist for individual bases; no much larger clone is one base distant. V trim: 3 bases; J trim: 2 bases; unmatched bases: 14. Reading the germline V gene (reference sequence) gives CDR1 DFQATT and CDR2 SNEGSKA. Including the terminal cysteine and phenylalanine, the CDR3 comprises 18 residues. Left in the record is the CDR3 DNA by itself, 54 bases read in frame from the first base. TCRbeta CDR3 regions were amplified from genomic DNA using the immunoSEQ Assay, a bias-controlled multiplex PCR. Concerning the study's data processing: Nucleated cell counts per sample were estimated from amplification of reference gene primers within the assay. Sequence reads were collapsed and filtered to measure the absolute abundance of every unique TCRbeta CDR3 rearrangement. For each sample, productive Simpson clonality was calculated as the square root of Simpson's diversity index across productive rearrangements. TCRdb mirrors the immuneACCESS table, restricted to in-frame sequences. Some clones are absent from its copies; in checked studies, under half trace to an unresolved V gene, and the reason for the others is unknown. The D gene and trimming were derived from the DNA, and the V and J assignments and clone size from that table. A total of approximately 11,000 clones appear in this sample, about 87% of them only once. Approximately 11% of the sample is held by the ten biggest clonotypes.

The collaborating institutions used their own protocols to collect whole blood in K2EDTA tubes. For TCRbeta analysis, collaborators shipped samples as frozen whole blood, isolated PBMCs, or DNA extracted from either of those sample types. This entry belongs to a study of blood T cell repertoires in COVID-19 (dated by TCRdb to the early 2020s). With regard to the full study: Collaborator samples came from the United States, Italy and Spain and covered acute and convalescent phases of COVID-19. The prospective study material was composed of cDNA or gDNA derived from T cells, B-cell-depleted T cells, or PBMCs. The repertoires were released in a freely available public database meant as a resource for research on the immune response to SARS-CoV-2. Where HLA class I and class II types were available, the types were taken from metadata supplied by the sample provider, not from assay-based typing. The samples were drawn from two sources: the first 160 participants of the ongoing ImmuneRACE study, and fewer than 1,500 subjects contributed by 6 global collaborators. A de-identified subject ID, COVID-19 status, age in years and sex were almost always included in the sample metadata. Deeply sampled blood TCRbeta repertoires from subjects exposed to, actively infected with, or recovered from COVID-19 were included in the dataset. The paper as a whole reports these results and caveats: The quantity of clinical and demographic metadata differed by source and by participant and was supplied without curation.

The V and J genes are TRBV20-1 and TRBJ1-2; TRBD1 matches 11 bases in the middle. The sequenced sample was peripheral blood. The sequence was collected from a human donor in a cohort sampled during active COVID-19. The CDR3 protein: CSASTPPGQGGWNYGYTF. DNA sequence: TGCAGTGCTAGTACACCTCCGGGACAGGGGGGATGGAACTATGGCTACACCTTC.